Shown below are 26 T cell receptor beta chains from a single sample sequenced in a study of cytomegalovirus exposure and HLA in healthy donors. The method was immunoSEQ multiplex PCR; TCRdb's version includes in-frame clones alone and lacks a portion of them. The data hold 70,000 or so clones, with roughly 92% observed a single time. The sample taken for sequencing was PBMCs. The receptors derive from a woman aged 18-35 years in good health and CMV-seropositive.

V usage is TRBV5-1 and J usage is TRBJ2-7; TRBD2 agrees at 9 bases. Germline V gene data show CDR1 as SGHRS and CDR2 as YFSETQ. V shed 2 bases, J shed 12 bases, and the junction held 18 bases outside the gene matches. This CDR3 is 16 amino acids long. CDR3 sequence reads: CASSLEGSSGTLGVYF. The CDR3, as DNA: TGCGCCAGCAGCTTAGAGGGGTCTAGCGGGACCCTAGGGGTGTACTTC.

The rearrangement links TRBV4-2 to TRBJ2-7; 8 bases align to TRBD2. CDR1 and CDR2 from the germline V gene are LGHNA and YNFKEQ. Trimming cost V 0 bases and J 2 bases; bases outside gene matches: 6. The CDR3 totals 16 residues. CDR3 sequence reads: CASSQDGRGAAYEQYF. The CDR3 bases are TGTGCCAGCAGCCAAGATGGGCGGGGGGCCGCCTACGAGCAGTACTTC.

V usage is TRBV5-1 and J usage is TRBJ1-1; D is undetermined. Trimming shortened V by 4 bases and J by 5 bases, and 9 bases separated the two germline ends. The germline CDR1 and CDR2 sequences are SGHRS and YFSETQ. There are 12 residues in the CDR3. The CDR3 is CASSGGYTEAFF. The CDR3 DNA is TGCGCCAGCAGCGGAGGGTATACTGAAGCTTTCTTT.

The rearrangement uses TRBV7-9 and TRBJ2-2, with D possibly matching TRBD2 (5 bases). This CDR3 has 15 amino acids. CDR1 and CDR2 (germline): SEHNR, FQNEAQ (reference sequence). Trimming took 0 bases from V and 6 from J, leaving 11 bases between them. The CDR3 DNA is TGTGCCAGCAGCTTAGCGGCCGGGGAAGCCGGGGAGCTGTTTTTT. This codes for CASSLAAGEAGELFF.

J is TRBJ2-3 and V is TRBV21-1; TRBD2 was called by the table and not checked on the DNA. TRBV21-1 counts as a pseudogene. This CDR3 comprises 18 residues. CDR3 coding DNA: TGTGCCAGCAGCTGGTGGTTGGAAACTAGCGGGAGCATAGATACGCAGTATTTT. As protein: CASSWWLETSGSIDTQYF.

This clone was detected once. The chain carries TRBV2 and TRBJ1-5; a possible D gene is TRBD1 (6 bases). The V gene lost 2 bases and the J gene lost 0 bases, with 11 bases spanning the gap. Germline CDR1 SNHLY, CDR2 FYNNEI. This CDR3 is built from 16 residues. CDR3 bases: TGTGCCAGCAGTGAACGGACAGCTTATAGCAATCAGCCCCAGCATTTT. This encodes CASSERTAYSNQPQHF. Full variable domain (rest looked up from reference TRBV2 and TRBJ1-5): EPEVTQTPSHQVTQMGQEVILRCVPISNHLYFYWYRQILGQKVEFLVSFYNNEISEKSEIFDDQFSVERPDGSNFTLKIRSTKLEDSAMYFCASSERTAYSNQPQHFGDGTRLSIL.

This chain joins TRBV27 and TRBJ1-4; 8 nucleotides match TRBD1. Germline loops: CDR1 MNHEY, CDR2 SMNVEV (reference sequence). Trimming at V came to 6 bases and at J to 5 bases, leaving 11 bases not matched to a gene. This CDR3 has 16 amino acids. The CDR3 DNA reads as TGTGCCAGCAGCCAACTCGGACAGGGCCCGAATGAAAAACTGTTTTTT. This codes for CASSQLGQGPNEKLFF.

The J gene is TRBJ1-1, the V gene TRBV5-1; tentatively, D is TRBD1 (6 bases). The V end was cut by 0 bases, the J end by 4 bases, with 16 bases between. This CDR3 has 16 residues. The germline V gene encodes CDR1 SGHRS and CDR2 YFSETQ. The CDR3 loop is CASSLGFPGAGTEAFF. The DNA for the CDR3 is TGCGCCAGCAGCTTGGGGTTTCCAGGGGCGGGCACTGAAGCTTTCTTT.

V usage is TRBV7-6 and J usage is TRBJ2-1, with D possibly matching TRBD2 (6 bases). Germline V gene data show CDR1 as SGHVS and CDR2 as FNYEAQ. The ends were cut back, 2 bases at V and 5 bases at J, with 10 bases in the middle. The CDR3 totals 14 residues. CDR3 nucleotides: TGTGCCAGCAGCTTACCCGGGACTGACAATGAGCAGTTCTTC. Translated: CASSLPGTDNEQFF.

The V gene is TRBV6-5, the J gene TRBJ1-5; TRBD1 is a possible D gene (5 bases). CDR3 length: 14 residues. Germline CDR1 reads MNHEY; CDR2 reads SVGAGI. Trimming shortened V by 7 bases and J by 6 bases, and 16 bases separated the two germline ends. The CDR3 nucleotides read TGTGCCAGCACGTCATGGCAGGGAGGTCAGCCCCAGCATTTT. Protein product: CASTSWQGGQPQHF.

This rearrangement joins TRBV25-1 to TRBJ1-3; 7 bases fit TRBD1. This CDR3 has 16 residues. V dropped 5 bases and J dropped 4; count of bases not matched to a gene: 11. From germline, CDR1 is MGHDK and CDR2 SYGVNS. CDR3 sequence: CASSSGQVEWGNTIYF. For the CDR3, the DNA is TGTGCCAGCAGTTCAGGACAGGTTGAGTGGGGAAACACCATATATTTT.

The V gene is TRBV6-5, the J gene TRBJ1-2; no definite D call. The CDR3 runs 14 residues. Trimming stripped 4 bases from V and 7 bases from J, with 16 bases between. In germline, CDR1 is MNHEY, CDR2 SVGAGI. In nucleotides, the CDR3 is TGTGCCAGCAGTTTTACTCCCGGAGCTTTTGGCTACACCTTC. Amino acids: CASSFTPGAFGYTF.

The chain has TRBV9 and TRBJ2-1; D remains ambiguous. Between the trimmed V and J ends, which lost 2 bases and 8 bases, there was a span of 17 bases. Per the germline V gene, CDR1 is SGDLS and CDR2 is YYNGEE. The CDR3 loop spans 15 amino acids. The CDR3: CASSVGVLSSYEQFF. The CDR3 DNA sequence: TGTGCCAGCAGCGTCGGCGTTCTAAGTAGCTATGAGCAGTTCTTC.

This sequence joins TRBV27 and TRBJ1-5; 7 positions match TRBD1. The germline gives CDR1 MNHEY, CDR2 SMNVEV (reference sequence). V shed 6 bases and J 1 base; nucleotides not matched to a gene: 3. There are 14 residues in the CDR3. In DNA, the CDR3 is TGTGCCAGCAGCGGGACAGAGAGCAATCAGCCCCAGCATTTT. It is translated as CASSGTESNQPQHF.

The chain employs TRBV4-2 and TRBJ2-7, with D possibly being TRBD2 (6 bases). The V gene lost 1 base and the J gene lost 2 bases, with 12 bases spanning the gap. Germline V CDR1 and CDR2: LGHNA, YNFKEQ. The CDR3 has 15 residues. This CDR3 reads CASSQGLAEPYEQYF. The CDR3, as DNA: TGTGCCAGCAGCCAAGGGTTAGCGGAGCCCTACGAGCAGTACTTC.

This chain uses TRBV6-6 with TRBJ2-7; D call uncertain. The CDR3 contains 12 residues. Looked up from germline, CDR1 is MNHNY and CDR2 is SVGAGI (reference sequence). With 0 bases removed from V and 7 bases from J, the gap between germline ends came to 7 bases. CDR3 in amino acids: CASSYSEREQYF. In DNA form, the CDR3 reads TGTGCCAGCAGTTACTCGGAGAGGGAGCAGTACTTC.

The chain carries TRBV5-6 and TRBJ2-1; 12 positions match TRBD2. With 1 base clipped from V and 3 bases from J, the junction kept 11 bases outside the gene matches. Germline CDR1 reads SGHDT; CDR2 reads YYEEEE. The CDR3 spans 19 residues. The CDR3, as DNA: TGTGCCAGCAGCTTGAGACTAGCGGGAGAAAGGGTGGGCTACAATGAGCAGTTCTTC. Translating gives CASSLRLAGERVGYNEQFF.

V is TRBV6-5 and J is TRBJ1-5, with 7 bases lining up with TRBD1. In germline, CDR1 is MNHEY, CDR2 SVGAGI. V gave up 5 bases and J gave up 7 bases; unmatched junction bases: 5. This CDR3 contains 13 residues. The CDR3 region has the DNA TGTGCCAGCAGTGCGTCAGGGGGGCAGCCCCAGCATTTT. Translated, it gives CASSASGGQPQHF.

This chain connects TRBV19 to TRBJ2-7; 9 bases agree with TRBD1. There are 14 residues in the CDR3. Germline V CDR1 and CDR2: LNHDA, SQIVND (reference sequence). Losses at the gene ends were 5 bases for V and 3 bases for J; bases not matched to a gene: 5. CDR3 amino acids: CASSLTGGNYEQYF. CDR3 nucleotide sequence: TGTGCCAGTAGTCTGACAGGGGGGAACTACGAGCAGTACTTC.

The chain employs TRBV30 and TRBJ2-7, with TRBD2 identical over 11 bases. CDR1 GTSNPN and CDR2 SVGIG come from the germline V gene (reference sequence). The CDR3 is 14 residues long. J gave up 2 bases and V 4 bases, and 4 bases lay outside the gene matches. CDR3 loop: CAWTKGLAAYEQYF. DNA for the CDR3: TGTGCCTGGACCAAGGGACTAGCGGCCTACGAGCAGTACTTC. The complete variable domain, with remaining parts taken from reference TRBV30 and TRBJ2-7, reads SQTIHQWPATLVQPVGSPLSLECTVEGTSNPNLYWYRQAAGRGLQLLFYSVGIGQISSEVPQNLSASRPQDRQFILSSKKLLLSDSGFYLCAWTKGLAAYEQYFGPGTRLTVT.

This clone was seen once. The rearrangement links TRBV18 to TRBJ2-7, with D tentatively TRBD2 (5 bases). There are 15 residues in the CDR3. With 0 bases removed from V and 3 bases from J, the gap between germline ends came to 12 bases. From germline, CDR1 is KGHSH and CDR2 LQKENI. The CDR3 nucleotides read TGTGCCAGCTCACCACCGTATCCCGGGAACTACGAGCAGTACTTC. This encodes CASSPPYPGNYEQYF.

The chain carries TRBV7-2 and TRBJ1-4; D gene uncertain. Germline loops: CDR1 SGHTA, CDR2 FQGNSA. V gave up 5 bases and J gave up 8 bases, with 12 bases separating them. There are 13 residues in the CDR3. The CDR3 sequence is CASSPTPREKLFF. The CDR3 region has the DNA TGTGCCAGCAGCCCAACCCCCAGGGAAAAACTGTTTTTT. The complete variable domain, with remaining parts taken from reference TRBV7-2 and TRBJ1-4, reads GAGVSQSPSNKVTEKGKDVELRCDPISGHTALYWYRQSLGQGLEFLIYFQGNSAPDKSGLPSDRFSAERTGGSVSTLTIQRTQQEDSAVYLCASSPTPREKLFFGSGTQLSVL.

V is TRBV5-1 and J is TRBJ2-7; 15 nucleotides match TRBD2. CDR1 SGHRS and CDR2 YFSETQ come from the germline V gene. The CDR3 runs to 17 residues. The V segment lost 4 bases and the J segment 3 bases; nucleotides outside the gene matches: 8. Here the CDR3 DNA reads TGCGCCAGCAGCCTCTGGGGGACTAGCGGGAGGAACTACGAGCAGTACTTC. Its protein is CASSLWGTSGRNYEQYF.

The genes are TRBV4-1 and TRBJ2-2; the D is unclear. Germline CDR1 reads MGHRA; CDR2 reads YSYEKL. V lost 4 bases to trimming and J lost 6 bases, with 15 bases between them. The CDR3 is 15 amino acids. The CDR3 here is CASSPRLFVAGELFF. The CDR3, as DNA: TGCGCCAGCAGCCCCCGGTTGTTTGTTGCCGGGGAGCTGTTTTTT.

This clone was observed a single time. The chain carries TRBV15 and TRBJ1-2, with no clear D. Germline lookup yields CDR1 LNHNV and CDR2 YYDKDF (reference sequence). V lost 5 bases and J 4 bases, leaving 11 bases between the germline ends. The CDR3 spans 13 residues. The DNA for the CDR3 is TGTGCCACCAGCCCTCCTGAGGGCTATGGCTACACCTTC. Residues: CATSPPEGYGYTF.

The gene calls are TRBV7-6 and TRBJ2-7, with a possible D match to TRBD2 (5 bases). The V gene's germline CDR1 is SGHVS and CDR2 FNYEAQ. Trimming left V 3 bases short and J 2 bases short, with 8 bases between. This CDR3 comprises 13 residues. Here the CDR3 reads CASSFGVTYEQYF. The CDR3 DNA reads as TGTGCCAGCAGCTTCGGGGTCACCTACGAGCAGTACTTC.